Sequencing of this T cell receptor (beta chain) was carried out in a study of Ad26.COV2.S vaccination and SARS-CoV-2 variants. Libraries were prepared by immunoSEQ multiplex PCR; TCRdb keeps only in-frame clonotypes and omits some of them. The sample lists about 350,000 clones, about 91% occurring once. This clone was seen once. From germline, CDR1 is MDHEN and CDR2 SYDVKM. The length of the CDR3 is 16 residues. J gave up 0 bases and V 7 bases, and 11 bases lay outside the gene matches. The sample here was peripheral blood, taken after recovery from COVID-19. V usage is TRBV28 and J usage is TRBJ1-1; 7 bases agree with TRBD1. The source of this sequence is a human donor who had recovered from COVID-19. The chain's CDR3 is CASTPPRGLVNTEAFF. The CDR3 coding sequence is TGTGCCAGCACCCCCCCGAGGGGGCTAGTGAACACTGAAGCTTTCTTT. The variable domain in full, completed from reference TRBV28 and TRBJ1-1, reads DVKVTQSSRYLVKRTGEKVFLECVQDMDHENMFWYRQDPGLGLRLIYFSYDVKMKEKGDIPEGYSVSREKKERFSLILESASTNQTSMYLCASTPPRGLVNTEAFFGQGTRLTVV.